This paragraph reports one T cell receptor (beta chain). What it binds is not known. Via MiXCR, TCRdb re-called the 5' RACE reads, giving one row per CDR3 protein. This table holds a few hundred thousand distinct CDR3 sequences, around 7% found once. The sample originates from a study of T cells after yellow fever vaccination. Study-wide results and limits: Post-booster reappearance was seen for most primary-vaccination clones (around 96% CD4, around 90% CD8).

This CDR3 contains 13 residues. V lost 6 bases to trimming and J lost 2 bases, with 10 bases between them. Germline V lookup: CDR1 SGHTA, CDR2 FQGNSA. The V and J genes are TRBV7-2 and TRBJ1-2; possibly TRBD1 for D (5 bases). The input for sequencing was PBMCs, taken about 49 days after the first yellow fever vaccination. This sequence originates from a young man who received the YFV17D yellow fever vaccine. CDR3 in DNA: TGTGCCAGCAGTATGGGGGGAAACTATGGCTACACCTTC. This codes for CASSMGGNYGYTF.